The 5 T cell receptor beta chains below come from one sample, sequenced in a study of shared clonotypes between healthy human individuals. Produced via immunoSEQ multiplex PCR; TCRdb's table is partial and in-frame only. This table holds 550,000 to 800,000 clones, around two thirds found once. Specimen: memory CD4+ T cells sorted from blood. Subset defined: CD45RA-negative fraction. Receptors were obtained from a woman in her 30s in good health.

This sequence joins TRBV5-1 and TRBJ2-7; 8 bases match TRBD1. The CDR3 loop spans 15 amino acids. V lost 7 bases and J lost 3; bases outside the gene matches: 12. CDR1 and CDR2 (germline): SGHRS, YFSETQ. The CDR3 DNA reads TGCGCCAGCGCCTTAGGGGGGACAGGCATCTACGAGCAGTACTTC. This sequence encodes CASALGGTGIYEQYF.

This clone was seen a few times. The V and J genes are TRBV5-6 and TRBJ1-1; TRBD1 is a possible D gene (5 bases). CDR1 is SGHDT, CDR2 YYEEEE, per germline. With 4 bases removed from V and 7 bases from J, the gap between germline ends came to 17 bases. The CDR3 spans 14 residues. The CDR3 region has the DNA TGTGCCAGCAGCCCGTACGATACTAGGGGTGAAGCTTTCTTT. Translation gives CASSPYDTRGEAFF.

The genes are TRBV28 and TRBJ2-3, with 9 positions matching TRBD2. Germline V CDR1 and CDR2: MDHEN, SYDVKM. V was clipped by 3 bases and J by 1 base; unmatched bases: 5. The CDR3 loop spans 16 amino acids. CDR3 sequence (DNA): TGTGCCAGCAGTTTGGACGCGGGAGGGGGCACAGATACGCAGTATTTT. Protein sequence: CASSLDAGGGTDTQYF.

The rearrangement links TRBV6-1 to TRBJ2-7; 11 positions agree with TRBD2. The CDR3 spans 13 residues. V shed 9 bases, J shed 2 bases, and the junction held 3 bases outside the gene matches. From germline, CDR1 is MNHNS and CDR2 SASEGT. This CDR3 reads CASRLAGPYEQYF. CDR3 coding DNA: TGTGCCAGTCGACTAGCGGGACCCTACGAGCAGTACTTC.

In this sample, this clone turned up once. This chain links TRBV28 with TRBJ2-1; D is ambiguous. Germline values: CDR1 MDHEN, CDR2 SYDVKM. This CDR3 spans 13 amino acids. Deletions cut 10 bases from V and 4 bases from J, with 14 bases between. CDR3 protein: CATRRGVYNEQFF. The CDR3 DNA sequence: TGTGCCACCAGACGAGGAGTTTACAATGAGCAGTTCTTC.